The rows below give T cell receptor beta chains drawn from one sample of a study of blood T cells in healthy people across ages. MiXCR was run by TCRdb on the 5' RACE reads, yielding one entry per CDR3 protein. The profile shows 850,000 to 1,000,000 distinct CDR3 sequences, around 54% of them singletons. The sequenced sample was blood. The receptors stem from a woman between 55 and 75 years old in good health. Each CDR3 is given with its conserved first and last residue. The order of the fields is V gene, clone size, D gene, J gene, CDR3 DNA, CDR3 protein. A D gene is named only where the DNA matches it firmly. Expanded clones are given a class, and other clones once, few, many or no size at all.

V: TRBV20-1; size: -; D: -; J: TRBJ2-1; DNA: TGCAGTGCCACCGTAACCCAATTCCCAGACAATGAGCAGTTCTTC; CDR3: CSATVTQFPDNEQFF
V: TRBV29-1; size: few; D: -; J: TRBJ2-7; DNA: TGCAGCGTTGATTCGGGGCCGGGGGACGAGCAGTACTTC; CDR3: CSVDSGPGDEQYF
V: TRBV20-1; size: -; D: -; J: TRBJ2-3; DNA: TGCAGTGCTAGAGAGGGGGGGCCGGCAGATACGCAGTATTTT; CDR3: CSAREGGPADTQYF
V: TRBV4-3; size: -; D: -; J: TRBJ2-1; DNA: TGCGCCAGCAGCCACAGGGGAGGGATCAATGAGCAGTTCTTC; CDR3: CASSHRGGINEQFF
V: TRBV12-3/TRBV12-4; size: -; D: -; J: TRBJ1-2; DNA: TGTGCCAGCAGATATGGTCCGAACACAGGCTTACTCTATGGCTACACCTTC; CDR3: CASRYGPNTGLLYGYTF
V: TRBV7-2; size: few; D: -; J: TRBJ2-7; DNA: TGTGCCAGCAGCCCACCCCCTCCAGCGGGTGATACCTACGAGCAGTACTTC; CDR3: CASSPPPPAGDTYEQYF
V: TRBV6-6; size: -; D: TRBD2; J: TRBJ2-7; DNA: TGTGCCAGCAGTTACGGGGCGGGAGGGCAGGACGAGCAGTACTTC; CDR3: CASSYGAGGQDEQYF
V: TRBV29-1; size: few; D: TRBD1; J: TRBJ1-5; DNA: TGCAGCGTAAAGGACAGGGCGGGCAATCAGCCCCAGCATTTT; CDR3: CSVKDRAGNQPQHF
V: TRBV7-9; size: -; D: TRBD2; J: TRBJ2-1; DNA: TGTGCCAGCAGCCCCTTTGAGGGAGCGGGATTGCACAATGAGCAGTTCTTC; CDR3: CASSPFEGAGLHNEQFF
V: TRBV5-1; size: -; D: -; J: TRBJ2-1; DNA: TGCGCCAGCTTTCAAGCGGGGACAGACAATGAGCAGTTCTTC; CDR3: CASFQAGTDNEQFF
V: TRBV7-9; size: few; D: -; J: TRBJ2-3; DNA: TGTGCCAGCATGCCCTTAGGGGGTTCGACAGATACGCAGTATTTT; CDR3: CASMPLGGSTDTQYF
V: TRBV20-1; size: few; D: TRBD2; J: TRBJ2-4; DNA: TGCAGTGCCCCTACTCATTGGGGGGGGAACAAAAACATTCAGTACTTC; CDR3: CSAPTHWGGNKNIQYF
V: TRBV27; size: -; D: -; J: TRBJ2-7; DNA: TGTGTCAGCAGTTCCCTCCAGCGGCCCTGCGAGCAGTACTTC; CDR3: CVSSSLQRPCEQYF
V: TRBV6-1; size: -; D: TRBD1; J: TRBJ1-4; DNA: TGTGCCAGCGGACCTCTGGGGACAGACAATGAAAAACTGTTTTTT; CDR3: CASGPLGTDNEKLFF
V: TRBV15; size: many; D: TRBD2; J: TRBJ2-1; DNA: TGTGCCACCAGCAGAGGACTAGCGGGACGTTACAATGAGCAGTTCTTC; CDR3: CATSRGLAGRYNEQFF
V: TRBV27; size: -; D: -; J: TRBJ2-5; DNA: TGTGCCAGCAGCGCAAAGGACTCTCGTGCGAGGACCCAGTACTTC; CDR3: CASSAKDSRARTQYF
V: TRBV28; size: -; D: -; J: TRBJ1-1; DNA: TGTGCCAGCAGTTTAGGGTACCAGGGAGGGGACACTGAAGCTTTCTTT; CDR3: CASSLGYQGGDTEAFF
V: TRBV7-2; size: -; D: -; J: TRBJ1-1; DNA: TGTGCCAGCAGCCTCCAGGGAGGGGTCACTGAAGCTTTCTTT; CDR3: CASSLQGGVTEAFF
V: TRBV7-8; size: -; D: -; J: TRBJ2-1; DNA: TGTGCCAGCAGCTCCACACTGGCGGCAAGCTCCTACAATGAGCAGTTCTTC; CDR3: CASSSTLAASSYNEQFF
V: TRBV28; size: -; D: TRBD1; J: TRBJ1-1; DNA: TGTGCCAGCAGACTTCCGGGACAGTACACTGAAGCTTTCTTT; CDR3: CASRLPGQYTEAFF
V: TRBV24-1; size: -; D: -; J: TRBJ1-2; DNA: TGTGCCACCAGTGTGAAAGCTAATAACTATGGCTACACCTTC; CDR3: CATSVKANNYGYTF
V: TRBV24-1; size: -; D: -; J: TRBJ2-2; DNA: TGTGCCACCAGCCACAGGGCTGCCACCGGGGAGCTGTTTTTT; CDR3: CATSHRAATGELFF
V: TRBV11-1; size: few; D: TRBD2; J: TRBJ2-3; DNA: TGTGCCAGCAGCCCAGCGGGAGATCGGGCAGATACGCAGTATTTT; CDR3: CASSPAGDRADTQYF
V: TRBV10-3; size: -; D: TRBD1; J: TRBJ2-7; DNA: TGTGCCATCACCGGGACAGGGCCCCCCTACGAGCAGTACTTC; CDR3: CAITGTGPPYEQYF
V: TRBV20-1; size: few; D: -; J: TRBJ2-7; DNA: TGCAGTGCTAGAGATCGGACTATTTACGAGCAGTACTTC; CDR3: CSARDRTIYEQYF
V: TRBV15; size: -; D: -; J: TRBJ2-3; DNA: TGTGCCACCAGCAAGCGGGCCAACACAGATACGCAGTATTTT; CDR3: CATSKRANTDTQYF
V: TRBV4-2; size: many; D: -; J: TRBJ2-7; DNA: TGTGCCAGCAGCCAAGAGGTCGAGGACAGAAACTACGAGCAGTACTTC; CDR3: CASSQEVEDRNYEQYF
V: TRBV29-1; size: -; D: TRBD1; J: TRBJ1-1; DNA: TGCAGCGTTGAATCTCGGGGACAGGGGTCAAACACTGAAGCTTTCTTT; CDR3: CSVESRGQGSNTEAFF
V: TRBV18; size: -; D: TRBD1; J: TRBJ2-7; DNA: TGTGCCAGCTCACCACGGGGACAGGCGGTCTACGAGCAGTACTTC; CDR3: CASSPRGQAVYEQYF
V: TRBV9; size: -; D: -; J: TRBJ2-4; DNA: TGTGCCAGCAGCGTAGGTACCCAAGGCAAAAACATTCAGTACTTC; CDR3: CASSVGTQGKNIQYF
V: TRBV15; size: -; D: TRBD1; J: TRBJ2-7; DNA: TGTGCCACCAGCAGACCCATAACAGGGGGGCGTCTTAACGAGCAGTACTTC; CDR3: CATSRPITGGRLNEQYF
V: TRBV4-2; size: -; D: -; J: TRBJ1-6; DNA: TGTGCCAGCAGCCAACCGTTTGCAGGGTATAATTCACCCCTCCACTTT; CDR3: CASSQPFAGYNSPLHF